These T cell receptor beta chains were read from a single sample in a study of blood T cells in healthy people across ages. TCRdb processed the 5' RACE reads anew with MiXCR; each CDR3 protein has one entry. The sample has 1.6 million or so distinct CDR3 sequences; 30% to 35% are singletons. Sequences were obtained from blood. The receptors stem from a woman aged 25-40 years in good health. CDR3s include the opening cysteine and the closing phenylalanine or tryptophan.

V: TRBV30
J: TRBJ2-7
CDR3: CAWSKTDRERDEQYF

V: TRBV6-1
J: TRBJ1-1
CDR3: CASSDVSGTNTEAFF

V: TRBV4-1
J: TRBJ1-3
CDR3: CASSQLGTSLGASGNTIYF

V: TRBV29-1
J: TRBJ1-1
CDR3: CSAGDGALNTEAFF

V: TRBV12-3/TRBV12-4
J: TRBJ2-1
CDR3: CASSKGVNEQFF

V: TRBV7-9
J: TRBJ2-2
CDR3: CASTTQQGALTGELFF

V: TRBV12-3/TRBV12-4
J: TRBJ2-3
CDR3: CASSSDGGLTDTQYF

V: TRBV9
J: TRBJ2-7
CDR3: CASSAVLGTSFYEQYF

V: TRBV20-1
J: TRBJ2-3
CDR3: CSAHVLAGTDTQYF

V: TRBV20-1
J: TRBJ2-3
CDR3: CSAILAGVPDTQYF

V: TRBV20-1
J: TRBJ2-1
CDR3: CSARFNNEQFF

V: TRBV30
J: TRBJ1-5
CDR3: CAWSTGDYSNQPQHF

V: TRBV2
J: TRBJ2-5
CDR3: CVSSEVDAQYF

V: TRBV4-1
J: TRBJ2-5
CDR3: CASSREKLRGGGETQYF

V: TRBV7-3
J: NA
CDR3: CASSFPGNEQYF

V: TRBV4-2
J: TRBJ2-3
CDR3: CASSPTGTGRDTQYF

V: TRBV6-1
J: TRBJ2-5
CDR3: CASSNHRRLQETQYF

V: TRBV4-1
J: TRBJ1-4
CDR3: CASSHLPDRNEKLFF